These T cell receptor beta chains were read from a single sample in a study of cytomegalovirus exposure and HLA in healthy donors. Clones were sequenced by immunoSEQ multiplex PCR, and TCRdb holds only the in-frame ones, with some missing. The sample totals some 150,000 clones; its top ten clones hold under 3.5%. What was sequenced was PBMCs. The source of these receptors is a man between 35 and 55 years old in good health and CMV-seronegative. The CDR3 runs from the conserved cysteine through the conserved F or W. Each record gives: J gene, V gene, D gene, CDR3 protein, CDR3 DNA. The D gene is left open where the match is weak.

j_call: TRBJ1-1
v_call: TRBV5-1
d_call: NA
cdr3_aa: CASSPDTGRKTEAFF
cdr3_nt: TGCGCCAGCAGCCCGGATACAGGGCGGAAGACTGAAGCTTTCTTT

j_call: TRBJ2-3
v_call: TRBV18
d_call: NA
cdr3_aa: CASSPTGSTDTQYF
cdr3_nt: TGTGCCAGCTCACCCACAGGAAGCACAGATACGCAGTATTTT

j_call: TRBJ1-1
v_call: TRBV7-9
d_call: TRBD1
cdr3_aa: CASSKPGQESTEAFF
cdr3_nt: TGTGCCAGCAGCAAACCGGGACAGGAATCCACTGAAGCTTTCTTT

j_call: TRBJ1-1
v_call: TRBV28
d_call: NA
cdr3_aa: CASSSTVNTEAFF
cdr3_nt: TGTGCCAGCAGTTCGACAGTTAACACTGAAGCTTTCTTT

j_call: TRBJ2-3
v_call: TRBV4-2
d_call: TRBD2
cdr3_aa: CASSQALAGGWEDTQYF
cdr3_nt: TGTGCCAGCAGCCAGGCGCTAGCGGGGGGGTGGGAAGATACGCAGTATTTT

j_call: TRBJ2-1
v_call: TRBV6-1
d_call: NA
cdr3_aa: CASSPRNNEQFF
cdr3_nt: TGTGCCAGCAGTCCCAGAAACAATGAGCAGTTCTTC

j_call: TRBJ1-4
v_call: TRBV5-1
d_call: TRBD1
cdr3_aa: CASSFPDRGEKLFF
cdr3_nt: TGCGCCAGCAGCTTCCCGGACAGGGGTGAAAAACTGTTTTTT

j_call: TRBJ1-5
v_call: TRBV12-5
d_call: NA
cdr3_aa: CASGLVLSGRANGNQPQHF
cdr3_nt: TGTGCTAGTGGTTTGGTACTCTCGGGGAGGGCAAATGGCAATCAGCCCCAGCATTTT

j_call: TRBJ2-3
v_call: TRBV5-1
d_call: TRBD2
cdr3_aa: CASSSGAAGGRGDTQYF
cdr3_nt: TGCGCCAGCAGCAGTGGTGCGGCGGGGGGGCGAGGGGATACGCAGTATTTT

j_call: TRBJ1-2
v_call: TRBV7-2
d_call: TRBD1
cdr3_aa: CASSVTPGQGIGYTF
cdr3_nt: TGTGCCAGCAGCGTCACGCCGGGACAGGGGATCGGCTACACCTTC

j_call: TRBJ2-2
v_call: TRBV18
d_call: TRBD1
cdr3_aa: CADGTANTGELFF
cdr3_nt: TGTGCCGATGGGACAGCGAACACCGGGGAGCTGTTTTTT

j_call: TRBJ2-7
v_call: TRBV13
d_call: NA
cdr3_aa: CASSSGASGEQYF
cdr3_nt: TGTGCCAGCAGTTCAGGGGCCTCCGGCGAGCAGTACTTC

j_call: TRBJ1-2
v_call: TRBV19
d_call: NA
cdr3_aa: CASSITGRGYGYTF
cdr3_nt: TGTGCCAGTAGTATAACAGGGAGAGGGTATGGCTACACCTTC

j_call: TRBJ2-3
v_call: TRBV27
d_call: TRBD2
cdr3_aa: CASSVGLADTDTQYF
cdr3_nt: TGTGCCAGCAGTGTGGGACTAGCGGACACAGATACGCAGTATTTT

j_call: TRBJ2-7
v_call: TRBV5-1
d_call: TRBD1
cdr3_aa: CASSLPGQGTYEQYF
cdr3_nt: TGCGCCAGCAGTTTACCGGGACAGGGGACTTACGAGCAGTACTTC